The 14 T cell receptor beta chains below were found in one sample sequenced in a study of blood T cells in healthy people across ages. A second PCR, run for roughly 6 to 11 cycles, used a sample-barcoded 5' primer plus a J-beta primer mix. MiXCR was run by TCRdb on the 5' RACE reads, yielding one entry per CDR3 protein. The sample lists 1.2 million to 1.5 million distinct CDR3 sequences, around 59% occurring once. The material sequenced was blood. The receptors stem from a young man in good health.

V and J are TRBV2 and TRBJ2-5; D gene unclear. CDR1 is SNHLY and CDR2 is FYNNEI in the germline V gene. The V gene lost 9 bases and the J gene lost 5 bases, with 16 bases spanning the gap. The CDR3 is made up of 13 amino acids. The CDR3 nucleotides read TGTGCCAGTAACGCGGTTGGGCAGGAGACCCAGTACTTC. Residues: CASNAVGQETQYF.

In this sample, this clonotype turned up once. The J gene is TRBJ2-7, the V gene TRBV15; maybe TRBD2 (5 bases). Between the trimmed V and J ends, which lost 1 base and 0 bases, there was a span of 16 bases. This CDR3 comprises 17 residues. CDR1 and CDR2 (germline): LNHNV, YYDKDF (reference sequence). CDR3 in amino acids: CATSRGWRVWSSYEQYF. The CDR3 DNA sequence: TGTGCCACCAGCAGAGGTTGGCGGGTCTGGAGCTCCTACGAGCAGTACTTC.

V gene TRBV7-9 combines with J gene TRBJ1-2; 8 bases fit TRBD1. The CDR3 runs 16 residues. Germline V lookup: CDR1 SEHNR, CDR2 FQNEAQ (reference sequence). V shed 4 bases, J shed 1 base, and the junction held 8 bases outside the gene matches. In DNA, the CDR3 is TGTGCCAGCAGCTCACCCAGGGGGCCCAGTAACTATGGCTACACCTTC. Translating it yields CASSSPRGPSNYGYTF. Full variable domain (outside the CDR3, taken from reference TRBV7-9 and TRBJ1-2): DTGVSQNPRHKITKRGQNVTFRCDPISEHNRLYWYRQTLGQGPEFLTYFQNEAQLEKSRLLSDRFSAERPKGSFSTLEIQRTEQGDSAMYLCASSSPRGPSNYGYTFGSGTRLTVV.

The gene calls are TRBV7-2 and TRBJ2-1, with D perhaps matching TRBD1 or TRBD2 (6 bases each). There are 15 residues in the CDR3. Germline-derived CDR1 and CDR2 are SGHTA and FQGNSA. Trimming left V 4 bases short and J 13 bases short, with 23 bases between. The CDR3 DNA follows: TGTGCCAGCAGCTCTTATGGGGGGCAGGGGCGTTATCAGTTCTTC. Protein product: CASSSYGGQGRYQFF. The full variable domain, its missing parts supplied by reference TRBV7-2 and TRBJ2-1, is GAGVSQSPSNKVTEKGKDVELRCDPISGHTALYWYRQSLGQGLEFLIYFQGNSAPDKSGLPSDRFSAERTGGSVSTLTIQRTQQEDSAVYLCASSSYGGQGRYQFFGPGTRLTVL.

This chain joins TRBV12-3 or TRBV12-4 and TRBJ2-1; either TRBD1 or TRBD2 may fit D (5 bases each). V lost 5 bases to trimming and J lost 6 bases, with 20 bases between them. The CDR3 is 16 amino acids. CDR3 sequence (DNA): TGTGCCAGCAGTCCCCGGGACGGGATGGGTTCCAATGAGCAGTTCTTC. Protein sequence: CASSPRDGMGSNEQFF.

The V gene is TRBV25-1, the J gene TRBJ1-1; 7 bases are a match to TRBD1. Germline assignment: CDR1 MGHDK and CDR2 SYGVNS. The CDR3 extends over 13 amino acids. After removal of 5 bases from V and 10 bases from J, the junction contained 10 bases not matched to a gene. CDR3 sequence: CASSSRQGVSAFF. The DNA for the CDR3 is TGTGCCAGCAGTAGCAGACAGGGCGTGTCAGCTTTCTTT.

This sequence joins TRBV20-1 and TRBJ2-1; 7 bases align to TRBD1. Germline V gene data show CDR1 as DFQATT and CDR2 as SNEGSKA (reference sequence). The CDR3 is 14 residues long. After removal of 5 bases from V and 4 bases from J, the junction contained 8 bases not matched to a gene. In DNA, the CDR3 is TGCAGTGCTGGACAGGTAATGGCGTACAATGAGCAGTTCTTC. As protein: CSAGQVMAYNEQFF.

This clonotype has a count of ten or more. The chain carries TRBV10-3 and TRBJ2-7, with D perhaps matching TRBD1 or TRBD2 (5 bases each). Deletions cut 0 bases from V and 7 bases from J, with 7 bases between. In germline, CDR1 is ENHRY, CDR2 SYGVKD. The CDR3 consists of 12 residues. The CDR3 here is CAISESGDEQYF. The CDR3 DNA sequence: TGTGCCATCAGTGAGTCGGGGGATGAGCAGTACTTC.

The chain links TRBV27 to TRBJ2-2; 10 positions agree with TRBD1. Trimming at V came to 5 bases and at J to 6 bases, leaving 3 bases not matched to a gene. Germline CDR1 reads MNHEY; CDR2 reads SMNVEV (reference sequence). This CDR3 has 14 amino acids. The CDR3, as DNA: TGTGCCAGCAGTGGGACAGGGGTGCCCGGGGAGCTGTTTTTT. Translating gives CASSGTGVPGELFF.

V is TRBV29-1 and J is TRBJ2-7; D uncertain. CDR3 length equals 12 residues. V was pared by 3 bases and J by 2 bases, with 8 bases between. Looked up from germline, CDR1 is SQVTM and CDR2 is ANQGSEA. CDR3 nucleotides: TGCAGCGTTGAGGGGTCAACCTACGAGCAGTACTTC. Amino acid sequence: CSVEGSTYEQYF.

CDR3 sequence: CSTQNSGEQFF. DNA of the CDR3: TGCAGCACCCAAAATAGTGGAGAGCAGTTCTTC. The rearrangement uses TRBV29-1 and TRBJ2-1; unclear D gene. The CDR3 is 11 amino acids. The V gene's germline CDR1 is SQVTM and CDR2 ANQGSEA. V gave up 8 bases and J gave up 10 bases, with 15 bases separating them.

The J gene is TRBJ2-4, the V gene TRBV4-1; D might be TRBD2 (5 bases). V lost 3 bases and J lost 2, with 11 bases in between. CDR1 and CDR2 from the germline V gene are MGHRA and YSYEKL. This CDR3 spans 15 amino acids. Here the CDR3 reads CASSHPGETKNIQYF. The CDR3 DNA is TGCGCCAGCAGCCATCCCGGGGAGACCAAAAACATTCAGTACTTC.

The chain combines TRBV12-3 or TRBV12-4 with TRBJ2-3; 12 bases match TRBD1. With V trimmed by 4 bases and J by 6 bases, 5 bases remained unmatched. The length of the CDR3 is 15 residues. CDR3 nucleotide sequence: TGTGCCAGCAGTTCGGGACAGGGGGCGTCGGATACGCAGTATTTT. Its protein is CASSSGQGASDTQYF.

V usage is TRBV7-9 and J usage is TRBJ2-7; D may be TRBD1 (6 bases). The CDR3 runs to 16 residues. Germline CDR1 and CDR2: SEHNR and FQNEAQ (reference sequence). The ends were cut back, 5 bases at V and 2 bases at J, with 19 bases in the middle. CDR3 amino acids: CASSTLTGNAAYEQYF. The CDR3, as DNA: TGTGCCAGCAGCACCCTTACAGGGAATGCGGCCTACGAGCAGTACTTC.